These 21 T cell receptor beta chains originate from one sample sequenced in a study of radiotherapy plus CTLA-4 blockade in lung cancer. Using immunoSEQ multiplex PCR, the repertoire was profiled, and TCRdb retains in-frame clones only, with some absent. The sample yields 9,500 to 15,000 clones, roughly 80% seen once. The sequences come from peripheral blood, collected from a patient treated with radiotherapy plus ipilimumab. Receptor source: a human donor with non-small cell lung cancer that progressed on radiotherapy plus ipilimumab.

This chain links TRBV7-9 with TRBJ1-3; TRBD1 agrees at 11 bases. This CDR3 has 16 amino acids. The trim removed 0 bases at V and 2 bases at J, leaving 0 bases unmatched. Germline assignment: CDR1 SEHNR and CDR2 FQNEAQ (reference sequence). DNA for the CDR3: TGTGCCAGCAGCTTAGCGGGACAGGGGGCTGGAAACACCATATATTTT. Amino acids: CASSLAGQGAGNTIYF.

This chain links TRBV14 with TRBJ1-6; weak D call: TRBD1 (5 bases). CDR1 is SGHDN and CDR2 is FVKESK in the germline V gene. The germline V and J ends were trimmed by 4 bases and 9 bases, with 19 bases remaining between them. This CDR3 has 16 amino acids. The CDR3 nucleotides read TGTGCCAGCAGCCCAATGGGACGGGATGGTGGTTCACCCCTCCACTTT. This encodes CASSPMGRDGGSPLHF.

The genes are TRBV6-1 and TRBJ1-2, with TRBD1 as a possible D gene (6 bases). CDR3 size: 15 residues. CDR1 and CDR2 (germline): MNHNS, SASEGT. V shed 1 base and J shed 2 bases, with 11 bases lying between them. Here the CDR3 reads CASSEGWQGNYGYTF. The CDR3 bases are TGTGCCAGCAGTGAAGGTTGGCAGGGGAACTATGGCTACACCTTC.

This clone was seen just once. V usage is TRBV7-6 and J usage is TRBJ2-1, with D maybe TRBD2 (6 bases). V dropped 3 bases and J dropped 5 bases, with 14 bases sitting between them. This CDR3 is 15 amino acids long. Germline V gene sequence: CDR1 SGHVS, CDR2 FNYEAQ. CDR3 nucleotide sequence: TGTGCCAGCAGCTTCAGGTGGGGGACTGACAATGAGCAGTTCTTC. Amino acid sequence: CASSFRWGTDNEQFF.

The chain combines TRBV6-5 with TRBJ1-1; D gene uncertain. V was shortened by 1 base and J by 1 base, with 7 bases between the two germline ends. From germline, CDR1 is MNHEY and CDR2 SVGAGI. There are 14 residues in the CDR3. CDR3 protein: CASSYLGQNTEAFF. DNA of the CDR3: TGTGCCAGCAGTTACTTGGGCCAGAACACTGAAGCTTTCTTT.

The chain is built from TRBV28 and TRBJ1-3; D might be TRBD1 (5 bases). The germline V and J ends were trimmed by 2 bases and 4 bases, with 12 bases remaining between them. CDR1 and CDR2 (germline): MDHEN, SYDVKM. This CDR3 has 15 amino acids. The CDR3 DNA follows: TGTGCCAGCAGTTTACTCGCGGGGACCGGAAACACCATATATTTT. It translates to CASSLLAGTGNTIYF.

V and J are TRBV18 and TRBJ1-1; TRBD1 might be the D (6 bases). Per the germline V gene, CDR1 is KGHSH and CDR2 is LQKENI. The CDR3 consists of 13 residues. Trimming removed 4 bases at V and 7 bases at J, with 13 bases between. CDR3 residues: CASSRTGRGEAFF. The DNA for the CDR3 is TGTGCCAGCTCACGCACAGGGAGGGGTGAAGCTTTCTTT.

This clone was found a few times. This rearrangement joins TRBV4-1 to TRBJ1-2; D gene uncertain. The CDR3 is 19 amino acids. Germline-derived CDR1 and CDR2 are MGHRA and YSYEKL. V was pared by 0 bases and J by 1 base, with 21 bases between. The CDR3 spells CASSQESVLRGPDNYGYTF. The CDR3 DNA sequence: TGCGCCAGCAGCCAAGAGAGTGTTTTGAGAGGTCCCGATAACTATGGCTACACCTTC.

CDR3 sequence reads: CASSQDVRPGGARRQETQYF. In DNA, the CDR3 is TGCGCCAGCAGCCAAGATGTCCGTCCCGGGGGGGCCCGAAGACAAGAGACCCAGTACTTC. J is TRBJ2-5 and V is TRBV4-1, with 8 bases aligning to TRBD2. CDR3 length: 20 residues. After removal of 0 bases from V and 2 bases from J, the junction contained 17 bases not matched to a gene. Germline lookup yields CDR1 MGHRA and CDR2 YSYEKL.

The genes are TRBV7-8 and TRBJ1-2; no reliable D call. Germline assignment: CDR1 SGHVS and CDR2 FQNEAQ. V lost 2 bases to trimming and J lost 0 bases, with 10 bases between them. The CDR3 covers 15 residues. In DNA form, the CDR3 reads TGTGCCAGCAGCTTATGGAAAGGAACTAACTATGGCTACACCTTC. Encoded protein: CASSLWKGTNYGYTF.

The gene calls are TRBV16 and TRBJ2-7; perhaps D is TRBD1 or TRBD2 (5 bases each). CDR1 and CDR2 (germline): KGHSY, FQNENV. The CDR3 consists of 14 residues. Trimming shortened V by 2 bases and J by 4 bases, and 12 bases separated the two germline ends. The CDR3 DNA is TGTGCCAGCAGCCAACGCCCAGGGAGTTACGAGCAGTACTTC. Its protein product is CASSQRPGSYEQYF.

The J gene is TRBJ2-2, the V gene TRBV9, with 7 nucleotides matching TRBD1. Looked up from germline, CDR1 is SGDLS and CDR2 is YYNGEE. The length of the CDR3 is 15 residues. V shed 2 bases and J 5 bases; nucleotides not matched to a gene: 6. The CDR3 is CASSVQGVGTGELFF. The CDR3, as DNA: TGTGCCAGCAGCGTGCAGGGGGTGGGAACCGGGGAGCTGTTTTTT.

This clone showed up just once. The rearrangement joins TRBV18 to TRBJ1-1; no firm D call. Germline CDR1 and CDR2: KGHSH and LQKENI. The V and J ends lost 6 bases and 3 bases respectively, with 8 bases between them. The CDR3 totals 12 residues. The CDR3 here is CASSLLDTEAFF. In DNA form, the CDR3 reads TGTGCCAGCTCCCTTTTAGACACTGAAGCTTTCTTT.

The rearrangement joins TRBV6-6 to TRBJ1-4; D not resolved. CDR3 length equals 15 residues. Germline CDR1 is MNHNY and CDR2 is SVGAGI (reference sequence). The V end was cut by 7 bases, the J end by 5 bases, with 17 bases between. In nucleotides, the CDR3 is TGTGCCAGCACCCCCGGGAAGGCAAGAAATGAAAAACTGTTTTTT. This sequence encodes CASTPGKARNEKLFF.

The V call is TRBV5-1, the J call TRBJ2-3; maybe TRBD1 (5 bases). Germline CDR1 reads SGHRS; CDR2 reads YFSETQ. V was pared by 0 bases and J by 1 base, with 9 bases between. This CDR3 contains 15 residues. The CDR3 DNA sequence: TGCGCCAGCAGCTTGGCGGCAGGGCGCACAGATACGCAGTATTTT. This encodes CASSLAAGRTDTQYF.

The sample holds a few counts of this clone. A junction end diverges from the germline sequence, so it may reflect a read error. The rearrangement uses TRBV6-1 and TRBJ2-3, with 8 bases aligning to TRBD1. CDR3 length: 16 residues. Germline loops: CDR1 MNHNS, CDR2 SASEGT. CDR3 DNA sequence: TGTGCCAGCACTGAAAGGAGACAGGGGAGCACAGATACGCAGTATTTT. Protein sequence: CASTERRQGSTDTQYF.

The rearrangement links TRBV25-1 to TRBJ2-4, with D unclear. V lost 5 bases, J lost 0 bases, and 5 bases lay in between. The CDR3 consists of 13 residues. CDR1 is MGHDK and CDR2 is SYGVNS in the germline V gene. The CDR3 protein is CASSQVAKNIQYF. The CDR3 DNA follows: TGTGCCAGCAGTCAAGTAGCCAAAAACATTCAGTACTTC.

This chain links TRBV7-9 with TRBJ2-7, with unresolved D. The V end lost 5 bases, the J end lost 5 bases, and 16 bases lay between the germline ends. Germline CDR1 SEHNR, CDR2 FQNEAQ (reference sequence). There are 14 residues in the CDR3. The CDR3 region has the DNA TGTGCCAGCAGCCGCACGCCGAACGGGCACGAGCAGTACTTC. It yields the protein CASSRTPNGHEQYF.

The chain has TRBV27 and TRBJ1-5; no clear D. V shed 5 bases and J shed 2 bases, with 13 bases lying between them. This CDR3 is 15 amino acids long. Germline V gene lookup returns CDR1 MNHEY and CDR2 SMNVEV (reference sequence). The CDR3 spells CASSRYSGGNQPQHF. The CDR3 bases are TGTGCCAGCAGTCGGTACAGCGGGGGCAATCAGCCCCAGCATTTT.

This chain joins TRBV28 and TRBJ1-2; 7 positions match TRBD1. CDR1 MDHEN and CDR2 SYDVKM come from the germline V gene. Trimming at V came to 6 bases and at J to 4 bases, leaving 2 bases not matched to a gene. CDR3 length equals 12 residues. In DNA, the CDR3 is TGTGCCAGCAGCGGGACAGCCTATGGCTACACCTTC. It is translated as CASSGTAYGYTF.

The CDR3 sequence: CASSLAETTEAFF. In DNA, the CDR3 is TGTGCCAGCAGCTTGGCAGAGACCACTGAAGCTTTCTTT. This chain uses TRBV7-9 with TRBJ1-1; D unresolved. There are 13 residues in the CDR3. V was cut by 3 bases and J by 4 bases, with 9 bases left in between. The germline CDR1 and CDR2 sequences are SEHNR and FQNEAQ (reference sequence).